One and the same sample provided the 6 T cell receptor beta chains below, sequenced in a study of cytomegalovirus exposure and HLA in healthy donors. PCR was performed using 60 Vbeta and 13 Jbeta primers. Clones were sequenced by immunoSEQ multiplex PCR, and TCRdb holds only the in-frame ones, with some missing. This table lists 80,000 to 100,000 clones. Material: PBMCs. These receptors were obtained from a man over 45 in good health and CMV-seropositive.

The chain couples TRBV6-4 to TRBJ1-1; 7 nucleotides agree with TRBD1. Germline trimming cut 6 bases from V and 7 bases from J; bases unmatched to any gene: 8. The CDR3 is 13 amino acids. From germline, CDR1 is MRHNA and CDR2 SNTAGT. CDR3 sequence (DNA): TGTGCCAGCAGCGACGACAGGGTAGGTGAAGCTTTCTTT. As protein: CASSDDRVGEAFF.

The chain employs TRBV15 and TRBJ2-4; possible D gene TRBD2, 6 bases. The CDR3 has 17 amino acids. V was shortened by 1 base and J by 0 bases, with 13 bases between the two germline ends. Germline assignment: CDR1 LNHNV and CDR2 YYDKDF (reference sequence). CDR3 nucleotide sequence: TGTGCCACCAGCAGAGGGGGACTCTCAATAGCCAAAAACATTCAGTACTTC. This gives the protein CATSRGGLSIAKNIQYF. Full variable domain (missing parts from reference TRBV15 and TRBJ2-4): DAMVIQNPRYQVTQFGKPVTLSCSQTLNHNVMYWYQQKSSQAPKLLFHYYDKDFNNEADTPDNFQSRRPNTSFCFLDIRSPGLGDTAMYLCATSRGGLSIAKNIQYFGAGTRLSVL.

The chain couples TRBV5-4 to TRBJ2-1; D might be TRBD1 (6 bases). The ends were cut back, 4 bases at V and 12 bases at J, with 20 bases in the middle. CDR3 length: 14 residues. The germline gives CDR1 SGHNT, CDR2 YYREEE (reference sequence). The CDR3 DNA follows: TGTGCCAGCAGCGCCCCGGGCAGGGGAATAGGGCAGTTCTTC. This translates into CASSAPGRGIGQFF.

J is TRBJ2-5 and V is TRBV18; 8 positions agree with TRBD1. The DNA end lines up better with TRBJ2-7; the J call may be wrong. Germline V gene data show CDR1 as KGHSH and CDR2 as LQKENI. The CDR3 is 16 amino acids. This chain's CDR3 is CASSPPTGGQGYEQYF. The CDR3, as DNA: TGTGCCAGCTCACCACCTACCGGCGGACAGGGCTACGAGCAGTACTTC.

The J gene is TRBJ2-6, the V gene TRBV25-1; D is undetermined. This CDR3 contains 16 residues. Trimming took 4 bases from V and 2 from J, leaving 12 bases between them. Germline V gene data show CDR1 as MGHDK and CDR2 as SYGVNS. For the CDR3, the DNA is TGTGCCAGCAGTGGGTACACAGCCACTGGGGCCAACGTCCTGACTTTC. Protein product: CASSGYTATGANVLTF. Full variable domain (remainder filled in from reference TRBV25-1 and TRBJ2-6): EADIYQTPRYLVIGTGKKITLECSQTMGHDKMYWYQQDPGMELHLIHYSYGVNSTEKGDLSSESTVSRIRTEHFPLTLESARPSHTSQYLCASSGYTATGANVLTFGAGSRLTVL.

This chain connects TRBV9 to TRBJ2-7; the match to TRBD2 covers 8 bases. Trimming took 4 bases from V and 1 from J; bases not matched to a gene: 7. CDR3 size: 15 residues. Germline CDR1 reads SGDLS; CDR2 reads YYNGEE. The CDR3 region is CASSPSGSPSYEQYF. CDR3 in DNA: TGTGCCAGCAGCCCCAGCGGGAGCCCTTCCTACGAGCAGTACTTC. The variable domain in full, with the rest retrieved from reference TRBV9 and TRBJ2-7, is DSGVTQTPKHLITATGQRVTLRCSPRSGDLSVYWYQQSLDQGLQFLIQYYNGEERAKGNILERFSAQQFPDLHSELNLSSLELGDSALYFCASSPSGSPSYEQYFGPGTRLTVT.